This T cell receptor (beta chain) was captured in a study of regulatory T cells in long-lasting Graves disease. Overall study findings and caveats: With a small sample size, accuracy may have been reduced.

This clonotype was seen more than once but under ten times. No antigen is known for it. V was cut by 1 base and J by 0 bases, with 16 bases left in between. CDR1 and CDR2 from the germline V gene are MGHRA and YSYEKL. The CDR3 runs to 17 residues. The time point is: persistent/refractory GD, antithyroid drugs over 5 years with positive TRAb. Following extraction of RNA from PBMCs, that RNA was used to make the TCR library. Sequencing libraries for TCR beta were prepared with iRepertoire HTBI primers and Arm-PCR of CDR3 regions. Original methodology: Gene usage covered around 62 TRBV and 14 TRBJ segments. TCRdb fed the multiplex PCR reads into MiXCR, producing one record per CDR3 protein. The V and J calls come from TCRdb's annotation, not from the publication. The sample lists about 430,000 distinct CDR3 sequences; roughly 23% were seen once.

The source was peripheral blood mononuclear cells (PBMCs), collected when the disease was refractory, from a patient treated with antithyroid drugs. The sequence was obtained from a female donor with Graves disease. The chain links TRBV4-1 to TRBJ2-7; tentatively, D is TRBD1 or TRBD2 (6 bases each). The chain's CDR3 is CASSQGGLHRASYEQYF. The CDR3 DNA sequence: TGCGCCAGCAGCCAAGGGGGACTTCACAGGGCCTCCTACGAGCAGTACTTC.